This record covers a single T cell receptor (beta chain). Antigen specificity is unknown. The sample belongs to a study of OX40 agonist ivuxolimab in advanced cancers. Whole-study context: The patients got ivuxolimab, which is an agonistic anti-OX40 (CD134) antibody. General study results and limits: Individuals who were partial responders at 0.1-3.0 mg/kg had clonal expansion that ranked among the lowest.

Data came from immunoSEQ multiplex PCR; TCRdb stores just in-frame clones and leaves some out. The sample yields tens of thousands of clones, approximately 80% seen once. Excluded were patients having autoimmune disease history or systemic immunosuppression. V lost 0 bases to trimming and J lost 5 bases, with 11 bases between them. Germline-derived CDR1 and CDR2 are SGHRS and YFSETQ. CDR3 length: 15 residues. V is TRBV5-1 and J is TRBJ1-4; the D is unclear. This sample comprised CD4+ or CD8+ T cells sorted from blood, obtained in a trial of the OX40 agonist ivuxolimab. The receptor's source is an adult with an advanced solid tumor such as melanoma, head and neck, liver or kidney cancer. CDR3 nucleotides: TGCGCCAGCAGCTTGGAGTCAAGACCGAATGAAAAACTGTTTTTT. Encoded protein: CASSLESRPNEKLFF.